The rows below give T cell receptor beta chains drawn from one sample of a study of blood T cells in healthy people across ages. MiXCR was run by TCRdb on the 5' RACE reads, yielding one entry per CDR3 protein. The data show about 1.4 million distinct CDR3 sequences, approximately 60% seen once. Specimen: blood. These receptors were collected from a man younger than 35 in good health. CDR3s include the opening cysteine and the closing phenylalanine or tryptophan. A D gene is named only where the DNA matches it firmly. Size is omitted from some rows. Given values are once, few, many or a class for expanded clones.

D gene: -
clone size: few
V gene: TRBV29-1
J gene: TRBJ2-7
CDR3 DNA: TGCAGCGTTGTAGAATACTACGAGCAGTACTTC
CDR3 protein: CSVVEYYEQYF

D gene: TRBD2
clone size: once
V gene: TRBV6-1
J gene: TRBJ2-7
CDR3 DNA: TGTGCCAGCACTCATTCTACCGGGACTAGCGAACTCTACGAGCAGTACTTC
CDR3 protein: CASTHSTGTSELYEQYF

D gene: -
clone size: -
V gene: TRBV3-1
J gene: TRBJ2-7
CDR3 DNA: TGTGCCAGCAGCCCTGCGGGGAGGAATAGCTACAATGAGCAGTACTTC
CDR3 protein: CASSPAGRNSYNEQYF

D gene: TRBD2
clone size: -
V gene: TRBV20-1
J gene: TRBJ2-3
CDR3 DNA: TGCAGTGCAGTGGCGCGGGGGACTCGCCCAGATACGCAGTATTTT
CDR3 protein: CSAVARGTRPDTQYF

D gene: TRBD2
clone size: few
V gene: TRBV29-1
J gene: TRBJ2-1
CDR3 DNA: TGCAGCGTTGAATTGGTGGGCAGCGGGAGGCTTAATGAGCAGTTCTTC
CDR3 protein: CSVELVGSGRLNEQFF

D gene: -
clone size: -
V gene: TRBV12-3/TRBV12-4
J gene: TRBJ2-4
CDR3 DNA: TGTGCCAGCAGCCTAACCTATGCCGAGGACTGGGAAGCCAAAAACATTCAGTACTTC
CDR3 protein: CASSLTYAEDWEAKNIQYF

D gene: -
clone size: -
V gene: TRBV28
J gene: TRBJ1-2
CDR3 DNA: TGTGCCAGCAGTTTAGATAGGAAGCACGTTTTTGGCTACACCTTC
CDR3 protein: CASSLDRKHVFGYTF

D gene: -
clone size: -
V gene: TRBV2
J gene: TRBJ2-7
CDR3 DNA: TGTGCCAGCAGGAGGGACGAAGCCTCCTACGAGCAGTACTTC
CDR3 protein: CASRRDEASYEQYF

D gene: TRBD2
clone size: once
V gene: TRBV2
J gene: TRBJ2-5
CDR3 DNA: TGTGCCAGCAGTGAAGCGCGGGGGTTGGGGGAGACCCAGTACTTC
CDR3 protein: CASSEARGLGETQYF

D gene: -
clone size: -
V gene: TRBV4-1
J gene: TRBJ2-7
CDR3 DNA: TGCGCCAGCAGCCCAACTCGGCCCAGGACCTACGAGCAGTACTTC
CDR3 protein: CASSPTRPRTYEQYF

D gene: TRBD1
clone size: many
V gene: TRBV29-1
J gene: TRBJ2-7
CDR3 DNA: TGCAGCGTTGTCCCAGGGGGCTACGAGCAGTACTTC
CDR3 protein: CSVVPGGYEQYF

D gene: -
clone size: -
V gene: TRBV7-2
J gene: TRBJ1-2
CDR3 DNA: TGTGCCAGCAGCCTAGGGGCGGATGTTGGCTACACCTTC
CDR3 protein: CASSLGADVGYTF

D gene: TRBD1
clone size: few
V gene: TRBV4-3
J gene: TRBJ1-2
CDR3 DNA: TGCGCCAGCAGCGAAACCGGGACAGGGGAGTATGGCTACACCTTC
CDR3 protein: CASSETGTGEYGYTF

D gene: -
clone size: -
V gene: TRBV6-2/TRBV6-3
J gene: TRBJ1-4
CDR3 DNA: TGTGCCAGCGCGGACAGCTTCAGTGAACTGTTTTTT
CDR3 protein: CASADSFSELFF

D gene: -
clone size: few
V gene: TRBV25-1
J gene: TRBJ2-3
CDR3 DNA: TGTGCCAGCAGTGAACGGGGCACAGATACGCAGTATTTT
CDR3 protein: CASSERGTDTQYF

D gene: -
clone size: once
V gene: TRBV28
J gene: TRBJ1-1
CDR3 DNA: TGTGCCAGCCTTGAACTGGGGGGGGGCGGCACGACTGAAGCTTTCTTT
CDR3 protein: CASLELGGGGTTEAFF

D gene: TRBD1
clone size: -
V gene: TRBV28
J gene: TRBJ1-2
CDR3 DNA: TGTGCCAGCAGTTTACTACAGGGGCCCCATGGCTACACCTTC
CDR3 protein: CASSLLQGPHGYTF

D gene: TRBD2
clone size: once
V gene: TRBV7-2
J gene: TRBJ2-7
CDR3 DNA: TGTGCCAGCAGCGTAGCCGGGACTAGTAACTACGAGCAGTACTTC
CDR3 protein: CASSVAGTSNYEQYF

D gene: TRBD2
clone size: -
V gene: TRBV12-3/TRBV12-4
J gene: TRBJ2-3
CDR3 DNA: TGTGCCAGCAGCCACCGGGTTAGCGGGGCGAGAGATACGCAGTATTTT
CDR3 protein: CASSHRVSGARDTQYF

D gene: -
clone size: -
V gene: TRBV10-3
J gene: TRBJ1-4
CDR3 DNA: TGTGACATCAGTGAGTCCGGGGTGGTGACTAATGAAAAACTGTTTTTT
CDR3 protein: CDISESGVVTNEKLFF

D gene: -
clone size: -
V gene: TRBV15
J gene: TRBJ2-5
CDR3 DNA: TGTGCCACCAGCGAAGGGCCAGAGACCCAGTACTTC
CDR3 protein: CATSEGPETQYF

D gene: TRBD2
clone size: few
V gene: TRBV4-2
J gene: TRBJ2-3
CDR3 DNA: TGTGCCAGCAGCCAATCCGGGACTAGCGGGGGGGCGGGTTCAGATACGCAGTATTTT
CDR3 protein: CASSQSGTSGGAGSDTQYF

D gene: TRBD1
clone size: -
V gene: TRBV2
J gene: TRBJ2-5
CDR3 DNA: TGTGCCAGACTCCGGGACAGGTGGGGAGAGACCCAGTACTTC
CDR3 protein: CARLRDRWGETQYF

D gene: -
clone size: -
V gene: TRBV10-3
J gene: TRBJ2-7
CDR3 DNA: TGTGCCATCAGTGAGTCCTGGACATCCTACGAGCAGTACTTC
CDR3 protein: CAISESWTSYEQYF

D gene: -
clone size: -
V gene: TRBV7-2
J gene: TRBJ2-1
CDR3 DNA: TGTGCCAGCAGCTTAGTGGTGGGAGCGTCGTACAATGAGCAGTTCTTC
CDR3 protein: CASSLVVGASYNEQFF

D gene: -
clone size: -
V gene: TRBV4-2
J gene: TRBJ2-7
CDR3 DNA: TGTGCCAGCAGCCAAGATTACCCCTCCTACGAGCAGTACTTC
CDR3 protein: CASSQDYPSYEQYF

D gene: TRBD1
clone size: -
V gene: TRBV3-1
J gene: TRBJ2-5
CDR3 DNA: TGTGCCAGCAGCCAAGATAGGACAGGGTACCAAGAGGCCCAGTACTTC
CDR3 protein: CASSQDRTGYQEAQYF

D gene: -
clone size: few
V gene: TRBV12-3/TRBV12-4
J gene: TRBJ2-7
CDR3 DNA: TGTGCCAGCAGTTTTATGGACGAGCAGTACTTC
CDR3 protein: CASSFMDEQYF

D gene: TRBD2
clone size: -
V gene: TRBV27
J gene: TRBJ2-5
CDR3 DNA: TGTGCCAGCAGCCCGGGACTAGCGGGAGACGTCAGAGAGACCCAGTACTTC
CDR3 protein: CASSPGLAGDVRETQYF

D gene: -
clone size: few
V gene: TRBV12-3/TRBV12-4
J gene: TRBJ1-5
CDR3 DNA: TGTGCCAGCAGTTTAGAGGGGAGGGCCAATCAGCCCCAGCATTTT
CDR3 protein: CASSLEGRANQPQHF

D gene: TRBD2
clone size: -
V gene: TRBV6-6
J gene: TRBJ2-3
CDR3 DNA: TGTGCCAGCAGTTTCCAGCGGGAGGCAGATACGCAGTATTTT
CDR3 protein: CASSFQREADTQYF

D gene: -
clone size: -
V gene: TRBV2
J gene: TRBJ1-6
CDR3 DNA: TGTGCCAGCAGTGATTTGGGGCCCTCCTATAATTCACCCCTCCACTTT
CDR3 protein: CASSDLGPSYNSPLHF

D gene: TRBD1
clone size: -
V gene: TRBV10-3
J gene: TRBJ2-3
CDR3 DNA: TGTGCTCAGGGGGTTGGAGATACGCAGTATTTT
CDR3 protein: CAQGVGDTQYF

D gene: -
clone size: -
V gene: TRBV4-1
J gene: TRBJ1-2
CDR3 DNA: TGCGCCAGCAGCCAAGTGGGCCCGTCTAGCTATGGCTACACCTTC
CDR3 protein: CASSQVGPSSYGYTF

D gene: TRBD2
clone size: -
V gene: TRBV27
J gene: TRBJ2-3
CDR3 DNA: TGTGCCAGCAGTTTCCGAACTAGCGGGGGATGGGATACGCAGTATTTT
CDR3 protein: CASSFRTSGGWDTQYF

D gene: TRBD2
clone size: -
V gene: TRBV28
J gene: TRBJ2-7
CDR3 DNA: TGTGCCAGCAGTCCGGAACTAGCGGGAGCCTCCTACGAGCAGTACTTC
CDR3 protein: CASSPELAGASYEQYF

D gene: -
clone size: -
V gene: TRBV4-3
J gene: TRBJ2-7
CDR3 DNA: TGCGCCAGCAGCCAAGATGAGGGGGGCTCCTACGAGCAGTACTTC
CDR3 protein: CASSQDEGGSYEQYF

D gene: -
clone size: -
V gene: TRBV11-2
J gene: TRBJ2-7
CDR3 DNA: TGTGCCAGCAGCTTACTTTTAACGAGGGCAAACACCTACGAGCAGTACTTC
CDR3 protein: CASSLLLTRANTYEQYF

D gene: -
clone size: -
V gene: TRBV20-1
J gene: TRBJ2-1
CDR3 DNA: TGCAGTGCTAGAGCAGGGGATTACTCCTACAATGAGCAGTTCTTC
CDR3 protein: CSARAGDYSYNEQFF

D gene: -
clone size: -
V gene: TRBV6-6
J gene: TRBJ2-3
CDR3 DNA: TGTGCCAGCAGGGTGACAGCCGGTGATTCCGATACGCAGTATTTT
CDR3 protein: CASRVTAGDSDTQYF

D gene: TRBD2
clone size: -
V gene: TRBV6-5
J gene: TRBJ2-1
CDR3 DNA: TGTGCCAGCAAGGCGGGAGCGGGCAATGAGCAGTTCTTC
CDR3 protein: CASKAGAGNEQFF

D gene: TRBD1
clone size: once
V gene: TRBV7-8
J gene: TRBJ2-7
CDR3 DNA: TGTGCCAGCAGCACCCCGGGACAGGGTTTGGAGTCCTACGAGCAGTACTTC
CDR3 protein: CASSTPGQGLESYEQYF

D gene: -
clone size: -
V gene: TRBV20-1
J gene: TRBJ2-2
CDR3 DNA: TGCAGTGCTAGAGTCCTAGACACCGGGGAGCTGTTTTTT
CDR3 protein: CSARVLDTGELFF

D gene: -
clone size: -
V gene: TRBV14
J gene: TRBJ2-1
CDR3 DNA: TGTGCCAGCAGCCTACAAGGGGGACGGTACAATGAGCAGTTCTTC
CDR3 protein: CASSLQGGRYNEQFF

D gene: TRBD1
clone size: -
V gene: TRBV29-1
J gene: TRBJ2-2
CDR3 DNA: TGCAGCGGTCAAAACAGGGGAATCGGGGAGCTGTTTTTT
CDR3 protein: CSGQNRGIGELFF

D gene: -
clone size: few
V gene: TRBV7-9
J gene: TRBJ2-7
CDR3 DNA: TGTGCCAGCAGTTACCATCCAAGAGAAGCTACCTACGAGCAGTACTTC
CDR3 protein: CASSYHPREATYEQYF

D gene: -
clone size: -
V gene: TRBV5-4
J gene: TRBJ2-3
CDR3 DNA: TGTGCCAGCAGCTTGGACCCCCGGTCCACAGATACGCAGTATTTT
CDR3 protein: CASSLDPRSTDTQYF

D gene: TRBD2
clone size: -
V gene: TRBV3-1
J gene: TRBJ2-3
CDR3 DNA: TGTGCCAGCAGTCCAGGACTAGCGGGGGGTGTCGCAGATACGCAGTATTTT
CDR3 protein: CASSPGLAGGVADTQYF

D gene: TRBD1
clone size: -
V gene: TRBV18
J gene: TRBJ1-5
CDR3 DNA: TGTGCCAGCTCTGGGACAGGGGGAAATCAGCCCCAGCATTTT
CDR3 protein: CASSGTGGNQPQHF

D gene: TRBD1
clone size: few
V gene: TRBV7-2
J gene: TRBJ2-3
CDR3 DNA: TGTGCCAGCAGCTTACATGGACAGGGCACAGATACGCAGTATTTT
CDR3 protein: CASSLHGQGTDTQYF

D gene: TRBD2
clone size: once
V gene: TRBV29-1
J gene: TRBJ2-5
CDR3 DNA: TGCAGCGTTGAAGACGGACTAGCGGGGGGATTGGCGGCCGATGAGCAGTACTTC
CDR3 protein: CSVEDGLAGGLAADEQYF

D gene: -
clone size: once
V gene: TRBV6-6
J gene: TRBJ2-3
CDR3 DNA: TGTGCCAGCAGTTACCAGCCCGTTCCGGATACGCAGTATTTT
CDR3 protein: CASSYQPVPDTQYF

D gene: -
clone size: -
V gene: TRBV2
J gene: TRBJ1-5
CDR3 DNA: TGTGCCAGCACCTATGGGGGGCAGGAGGGCCAGCATTTT
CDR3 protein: CASTYGGQEGQHF